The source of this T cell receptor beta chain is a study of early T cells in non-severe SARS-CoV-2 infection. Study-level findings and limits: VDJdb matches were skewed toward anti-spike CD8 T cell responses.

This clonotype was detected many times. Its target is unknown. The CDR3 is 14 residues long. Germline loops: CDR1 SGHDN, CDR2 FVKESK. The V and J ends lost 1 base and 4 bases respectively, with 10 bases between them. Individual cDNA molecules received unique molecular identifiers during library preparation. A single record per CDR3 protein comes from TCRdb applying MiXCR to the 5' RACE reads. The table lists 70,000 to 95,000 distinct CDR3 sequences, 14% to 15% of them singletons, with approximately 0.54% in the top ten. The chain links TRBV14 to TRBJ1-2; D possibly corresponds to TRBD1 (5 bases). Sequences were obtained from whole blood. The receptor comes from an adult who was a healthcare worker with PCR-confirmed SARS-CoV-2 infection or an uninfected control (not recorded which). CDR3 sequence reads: CASSQGRGVYGYTF. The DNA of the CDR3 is TGTGCCAGCAGCCAAGGAAGGGGAGTCTATGGCTACACCTTC.